This T cell receptor (beta chain) was profiled in a study of cytomegalovirus exposure and HLA in healthy donors. Donors consisted of healthy bone marrow donors. 60 Vbeta and 13 Jbeta primers were used in PCR. Clones were read by immunoSEQ multiplex PCR, and TCRdb kept only the in-frame ones, dropping some. This table holds 150,000 to 200,000 clones, 82% found once. Study conclusions and caveats: Later analysis found that TCR beta chains associated with HLA were more clonally expanded than other, equally common chains. The listing of roughly 160 TCR beta chains classed them as cytomegalovirus-associated.

On this clone: What it recognizes is unknown.

This receptor was taken from a man in his forties in good health and CMV-seronegative. Source material: PBMCs.

The CDR3 DNA reads as TGCAGTACTCTAAGTATACTGTTTTTT. Amino acids: CSTLSILFF. The rearrangement uses TRBV20-1 and TRBJ1-4; D remains ambiguous. Trimming left V 8 bases short and J 13 bases short, with 11 bases between. The germline V gene encodes CDR1 DFQATT and CDR2 SNEGSKA (reference sequence). The CDR3 totals 9 residues.